Shown below are 18 T cell receptor beta chains from a single sample sequenced in a study of shared clonotypes between healthy human individuals. Only in-frame clones appear in the TCRdb table, and some are missing; sequencing was by immunoSEQ multiplex PCR. The repertoire has some 2.4 million clones, 93% of them found once; the top ten carry 0.36%. Sequenced input: naive CD4+ T cells from PBMCs. Sample subset: CD45RA+ positively selected. Source of these receptors: a young man in good health. Some clones in this sample may be carry-over from other donors' samples.

The chain combines TRBV18 with TRBJ2-5; D gene uncertain. Between the trimmed V and J ends, which lost 5 bases and 1 base, there was a span of 11 bases. The length of the CDR3 is 14 residues. In germline, CDR1 is KGHSH, CDR2 LQKENI. The CDR3 reads CASSSLAIQETQYF. DNA for the CDR3: TGTGCCAGCTCATCTTTGGCGATCCAAGAGACCCAGTACTTC.

The V call is TRBV18, the J call TRBJ2-2, with 12 bases aligning to TRBD1. This CDR3 has 17 amino acids. V shed 0 bases, J shed 9 bases, and the junction held 8 bases outside the gene matches. The germline V gene has CDR1 KGHSH and CDR2 LQKENI. The CDR3 DNA reads TGTGCCAGCTCACCACCGGGACAGGGGGCCGGTGGAAGGGAGCTGTTTTTT. This encodes CASSPPGQGAGGRELFF.

This clone was found a few times. This sample also contains other DNA sequences that code for the same CDR3. The rearrangement joins TRBV28 to TRBJ1-2; D gene unclear. Between the trimmed V and J ends, which lost 2 bases and 0 bases, there was a span of 4 bases. CDR1 MDHEN and CDR2 SYDVKM come from the germline V gene. This CDR3 contains 13 residues. The CDR3 loop is CASSLMANYGYTF. CDR3 bases: TGTGCCAGCAGTTTAATGGCTAACTATGGCTACACCTTC.

The chain combines TRBV28 with TRBJ2-7; maybe TRBD1 (5 bases). Trimming left V 6 bases short and J 4 bases short, with 10 bases between. The CDR3 spans 12 residues. Per the germline V gene, CDR1 is MDHEN and CDR2 is SYDVKM. Here the CDR3 DNA reads TGTGCCAGCAGGGGGCGGATGTACGAGCAGTACTTC. Translating it yields CASRGRMYEQYF.

The chain is built from TRBV19 and TRBJ2-7; 12 positions agree with TRBD1. Germline V gives CDR1 LNHDA, CDR2 SQIVND (reference sequence). The junction had 10 bases not matched to a gene; V was cut back by 4 bases and J by 6 bases. The CDR3 is 16 residues long. CDR3 protein: CASSSPRDRGLVEQYF. Here the CDR3 DNA reads TGTGCCAGTAGTAGCCCTCGGGACAGGGGGCTCGTCGAGCAGTACTTC. Using reference TRBV19 and TRBJ2-7 for the parts outside the CDR3, the full variable domain is DGGITQSPKYLFRKEGQNVTLSCEQNLNHDAMYWYRQDPGQGLRLIYYSQIVNDFQKGDIAEGYSVSREKKESFPLTVTSAQKNPTAFYLCASSSPRDRGLVEQYFGPGTRLTVT.

J is TRBJ2-3 and V is TRBV28, with 7 nucleotides matching TRBD2. CDR1 and CDR2 (germline): MDHEN, SYDVKM. The CDR3 has 18 amino acids. V gave up 7 bases and J gave up 2 bases; unmatched junction bases: 18. The CDR3 nucleotides are TGTGCCAGCACCGCGCCCTATAGAGCGGGATCCTTCACAGATACGCAGTATTTT. Translated: CASTAPYRAGSFTDTQYF.

The rearrangement joins TRBV9 to TRBJ2-3; perhaps D is TRBD1 or TRBD2 (5 bases each). The CDR3 covers 16 residues. V lost 4 bases to trimming and J lost 1 base, with 16 bases between them. CDR1 SGDLS and CDR2 YYNGEE come from the germline V gene. The CDR3 region is CASSPGTSFGTDTQYF. DNA of the CDR3: TGTGCCAGCAGCCCGGGGACCAGCTTCGGCACAGATACGCAGTATTTT.

CDR3 coding DNA: TGTGCCAGTGGAGGAGGGAAGGGGGCACGGCGGGGCAATCAGCCCCAGCATTTT. It translates to CASGGGKGARRGNQPQHF. The rearrangement joins TRBV19 to TRBJ1-5, with TRBD1 matching over 7 bases. V shed 8 bases and J 2 bases; nucleotides not matched to a gene: 18. CDR3 size: 18 residues. From germline, CDR1 is LNHDA and CDR2 SQIVND (reference sequence).

This chain connects TRBV28 to TRBJ1-3, with D perhaps TRBD1 (6 bases). The germline V and J ends were trimmed by 6 bases and 0 bases, with 18 bases remaining between them. The CDR3 length is 17 residues. In germline, CDR1 is MDHEN, CDR2 SYDVKM. The CDR3 DNA is TGTGCCAGCAGCACCTTCAGGGGACCCTTCTCTGGAAACACCATATATTTT. Protein: CASSTFRGPFSGNTIYF.

This clone was seen a handful of times. The chain is built from TRBV5-1 and TRBJ2-2, with 7 bases identical to TRBD1. Trimming removed 2 bases from V and 4 bases from J; junction bases left unmatched: 2. This CDR3 comprises 14 residues. Germline values: CDR1 SGHRS, CDR2 YFSETQ. For the CDR3, the DNA is TGCGCCAGCAGCTTCGGGACAGCCACCGGGGAGCTGTTTTTT. Amino acid sequence: CASSFGTATGELFF.

The chain links TRBV15 to TRBJ2-1, with D possibly matching TRBD2 (6 bases). V dropped 2 bases and J dropped 8 bases, with 19 bases sitting between them. Germline V gene lookup returns CDR1 LNHNV and CDR2 YYDKDF (reference sequence). The CDR3 loop spans 16 amino acids. Here the CDR3 DNA reads TGTGCCACCAGCAGATGGGATCAGGAGGCGGGGTATGAGCAGTTCTTC. Protein sequence: CATSRWDQEAGYEQFF.

As concerns this clone: Other DNA sequences in the sample encode the same CDR3. The CDR3 is CASSQGVTYGYTF. Here the CDR3 DNA reads TGTGCCAGCAGCCAAGGGGTTACCTATGGCTACACCTTC. This chain uses TRBV14 with TRBJ1-2; D not resolved. Trimming stripped 1 base from V and 4 bases from J, with 7 bases between. Per germline, CDR1 SGHDN and CDR2 FVKESK. The CDR3 consists of 13 residues.

The chain carries TRBV19 and TRBJ1-1, with a tentative D call TRBD1 (5 bases). Germline values: CDR1 LNHDA, CDR2 SQIVND (reference sequence). CDR3 length equals 14 residues. Trimming took off 4 bases at V and 4 bases at J, with 13 bases between the two ends. CDR3 DNA sequence: TGTGCCAGTAGTACCATACAAAGGGGCACTGAAGCTTTCTTT. This encodes CASSTIQRGTEAFF. Together with reference TRBV19 and TRBJ1-1, the CDR3 gives the full variable domain: DGGITQSPKYLFRKEGQNVTLSCEQNLNHDAMYWYRQDPGQGLRLIYYSQIVNDFQKGDIAEGYSVSREKKESFPLTVTSAQKNPTAFYLCASSTIQRGTEAFFGQGTRLTVV.

The genes are TRBV6-5 and TRBJ2-7; the D is unclear. V lost 0 bases and J lost 5, with 8 bases in between. This CDR3 spans 13 amino acids. Per germline, CDR1 MNHEY and CDR2 SVGAGI. CDR3: CASSYSWYNEQYF. CDR3 coding DNA: TGTGCCAGCAGTTACTCGTGGTACAACGAGCAGTACTTC.

DNA of the CDR3: TGTGCCAGCAGTGAATCCAGGTTGGGCTACGAGCAGTACTTC. Amino acids: CASSESRLGYEQYF. This sequence joins TRBV25-1 and TRBJ2-7; no definite D call. Germline loops: CDR1 MGHDK, CDR2 SYGVNS. V dropped 1 base and J dropped 3 bases, with 10 bases sitting between them. The CDR3 loop spans 14 amino acids.

With regard to this clone: Within the sample, other DNA sequences also encode this same CDR3. This chain joins TRBV11-2 and TRBJ1-2; no clear D. The CDR3 totals 11 residues. Germline values: CDR1 SGHAT, CDR2 FQNNGV. V was trimmed by 5 bases and J by 4 bases, leaving 5 bases between them. The chain's CDR3 is CASSPTYGYTF. In DNA, the CDR3 is TGTGCCAGCAGCCCGACCTATGGCTACACCTTC.

The chain is built from TRBV10-3 and TRBJ2-7, with 7 bases lining up with TRBD1. The length of the CDR3 is 15 residues. After removal of 4 bases from V and 7 bases from J, the junction contained 13 bases not matched to a gene. CDR1 is ENHRY and CDR2 is SYGVKD in the germline V gene. The CDR3 region is CAISGRRDSTGEQYF. CDR3 DNA sequence: TGTGCCATCAGTGGCCGCCGGGACAGTACGGGGGAGCAGTACTTC.

The chain recombines TRBV27 with TRBJ1-1; D unresolved. V was shortened by 2 bases and J by 0 bases, with 10 bases between the two germline ends. The germline CDR1 and CDR2 sequences are MNHEY and SMNVEV (reference sequence). CDR3 size: 15 residues. CDR3 bases: TGTGCCAGCAGTTTAGCTCGGGCTATGAACACTGAAGCTTTCTTT. It translates to CASSLARAMNTEAFF.